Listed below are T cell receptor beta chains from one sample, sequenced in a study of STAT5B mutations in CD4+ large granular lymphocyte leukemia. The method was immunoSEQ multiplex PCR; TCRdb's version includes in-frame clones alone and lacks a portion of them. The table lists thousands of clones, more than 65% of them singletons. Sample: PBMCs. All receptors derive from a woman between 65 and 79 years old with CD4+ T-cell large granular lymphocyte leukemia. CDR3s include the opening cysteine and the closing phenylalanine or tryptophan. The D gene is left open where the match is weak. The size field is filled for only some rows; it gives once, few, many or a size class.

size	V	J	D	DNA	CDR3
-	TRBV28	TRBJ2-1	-	TGTGCCAGCAGTCCGGACGGCCGATACAATGAGCAGTTCTTC	CASSPDGRYNEQFF
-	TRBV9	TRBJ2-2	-	TGTGCCAGCAGCGTCACCGCCCGTACCGGGGAGCTGTTTTTT	CASSVTARTGELFF
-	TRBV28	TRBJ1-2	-	TGTGCCAGCAGTCTACCGGGATCAGGCGGTGGCTACACCTTC	CASSLPGSGGGYTF
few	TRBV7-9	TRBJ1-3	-	TGTGCCAGCAGCTTAAAGGGTCCTGGAAACACCATATATTTT	CASSLKGPGNTIYF
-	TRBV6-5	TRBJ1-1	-	TGTGCCAGCAGTTACATGAAGGGAAGGGTAGGGACTGAAGCTTTCTTT	CASSYMKGRVGTEAFF
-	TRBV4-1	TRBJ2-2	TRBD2	TGCGCCAGCAGCACCGGGACTAGCGGGAGCTTCGGGGAGCTGTTTTTT	CASSTGTSGSFGELFF
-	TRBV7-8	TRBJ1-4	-	TGTGCCAGCAGCATGGGACGTTATGAAAAACTGTTTTTT	CASSMGRYEKLFF
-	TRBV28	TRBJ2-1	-	TGTGCCAGCAGTTCCCTGAATGAGCAGTTCTTC	CASSSLNEQFF
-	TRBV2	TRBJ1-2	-	TGTGCCAGCAGGGGCAGGGACTATGGCTACACCTTC	CASRGRDYGYTF
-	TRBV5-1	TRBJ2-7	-	TGCGCCAGCAGCTTGGAGGGGGGCGGGCAGACCTACGAGCAGTACTTC	CASSLEGGGQTYEQYF
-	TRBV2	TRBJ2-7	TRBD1	TGTGCCAGCAGTGGGGGACAGAACTACGAGCAGTACTTC	CASSGGQNYEQYF
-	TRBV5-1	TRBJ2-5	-	TGCGCCAGCAGCTTGGCCCCGGGGGAAGAGACCCAGTACTTC	CASSLAPGEETQYF
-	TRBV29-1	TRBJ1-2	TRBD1	TGCAGCGTTGGGGTGGGACAGGGGGCGGGCTACACCTTC	CSVGVGQGAGYTF
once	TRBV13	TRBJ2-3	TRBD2	TGTGCCAGCAATCTAGCGGGGGGGCAAGGCACAGATACGCAGTATTTT	CASNLAGGQGTDTQYF
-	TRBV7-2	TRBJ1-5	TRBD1	TGTGCCAGCAGCTCCCGACAGGGGGGTCAGCCCCAGCATTTT	CASSSRQGGQPQHF
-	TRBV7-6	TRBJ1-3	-	TGTGCCAGCAGCGGAAGTACAGGGAGCTCTGGAAACACCATATATTTT	CASSGSTGSSGNTIYF
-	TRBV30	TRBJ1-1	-	TGTGCCTGGAGTGTCCCGGGACCTAACACTGAAGCTTTCTTT	CAWSVPGPNTEAFF
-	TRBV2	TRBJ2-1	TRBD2	TGTGCCAGCATTGGACTAGCGGGAGTTTATGAGCAGTTCTTC	CASIGLAGVYEQFF
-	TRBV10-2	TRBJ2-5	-	TGCGCCAGTACAGATACTAGGGGCCAGGGGACCCAGTACTTC	CASTDTRGQGTQYF
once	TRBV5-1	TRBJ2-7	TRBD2	TGCGCCAGCAGCTTTAGCGGGAGGGAGCAGTACTTC	CASSFSGREQYF
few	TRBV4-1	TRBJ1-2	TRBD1	TGCGCCAGCAGGAATTATTTTCAGGGGGCAAGAAACTATGGCTACACCTTC	CASRNYFQGARNYGYTF
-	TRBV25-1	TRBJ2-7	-	TGTGCCAGCAGGGAGACAGGTTATGGCTACGAGCAGTACTTC	CASRETGYGYEQYF
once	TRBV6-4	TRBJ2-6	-	TGTGCCAGCAGTGACTCGAAGCACTCTGGGGCCAACGTCCTGACTTTC	CASSDSKHSGANVLTF
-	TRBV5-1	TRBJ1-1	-	TGCGCCAGCAGCCCTAACTTGAACACTGAAGCTTTCTTT	CASSPNLNTEAFF
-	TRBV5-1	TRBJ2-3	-	TGCGCCAGCGGGGGGTTAGAGACAGATACGCAGTATTTT	CASGGLETDTQYF
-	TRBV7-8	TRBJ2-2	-	TGTGCCAGCAGCCCCAGGAGGAGGGGCCTAGCGAACACCGGGGAGCTGTTTTTT	CASSPRRRGLANTGELFF
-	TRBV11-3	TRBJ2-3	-	TGTGCCAGCAGCCAAGGGCCCTTAGATACGCAGTATTTT	CASSQGPLDTQYF
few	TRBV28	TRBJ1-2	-	TGTGCCAGCAGCCCAGGGGCAGGTTATGGCTACACCTTC	CASSPGAGYGYTF
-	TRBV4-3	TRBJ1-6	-	TGCGCCAGCAGCCCTAGAGGGGGAGGAGATTCACCCCTCCACTTT	CASSPRGGGDSPLHF
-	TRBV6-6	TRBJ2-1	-	TGTGCCAGCAGTTACGGAGGCCCCAATGAGCAGTTCTTC	CASSYGGPNEQFF
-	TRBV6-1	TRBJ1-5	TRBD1	TGTGCCAGCAGTGATACCGGGACAGGAGATCAGCCCCAGCATTTT	CASSDTGTGDQPQHF
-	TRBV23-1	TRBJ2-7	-	TGCGCCAGCAGTCGATCGCCGCCCTACGAGCAGTACTTC	CASSRSPPYEQYF
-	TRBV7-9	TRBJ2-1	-	TGTGCCAGCAGTGGGGACTTTAAGAGCTCCTACAATGAGCAGTTCTTC	CASSGDFKSSYNEQFF